This note documents a single TCR beta chain sequence. The sample originates from a study of blood T cell repertoires in COVID-19. The wider study: T cells, B-cell-depleted T cells, or PBMCs provided the cDNA or gDNA that served as material.

The V and J ends lost 10 bases and 5 bases, in that order; junction bases with no gene match: 11. Germline loops: CDR1 SGHRS, CDR2 YFSETQ. This CDR3 contains 14 residues. Authors' analysis steps: Estimated nucleated cell counts came from reference gene primer amplification. Profiling relied on immunoSEQ multiplex PCR, and the TCRdb table lists in-frame clones only, not all of them. V, J and clone size are those of that table, while D and trimming were read from the DNA. The repertoire includes about 200,000 clones, approximately 80% of them detected once, and roughly 6.9% sits in the top ten. The receptor's source is a human donor with acute or convalescent COVID-19. The donor label of this sample is uncertain. The chain couples TRBV5-1 to TRBJ2-3; 9 bases map to TRBD1. Material for sequencing was peripheral blood. CDR3 in amino acids: CAGGTGSRGDTQYF. Written as DNA, the CDR3 is TGCGCCGGCGGGACAGGGAGTCGAGGAGATACGCAGTATTTT.